This TCR beta chain came from a study of cytomegalovirus exposure and HLA in healthy donors (dated by TCRdb to about 2017). About the full investigation: In an earlier analysis of some 550 of the donors, roughly 300 Gb of sequence data and 90 million to 130 million unique TCR beta sequences from about 190 million T cells were reported. Among about 400 genotyped donors of the cohort, an average of roughly 230,000 unique TCR beta nucleotide sequences was sequenced per donor, of which 15% to 20% were non-productive. The study aimed to test whether signatures of past pathogen exposure could be identified by cataloging public T cell receptors. Four to six DR-DQ haplotypes were handled as single units for association and clustering, since linkage in the cohort was strong. In a later analysis, previously published TCR beta repertoires from 550 to 750 donors were re-analyzed and high-resolution HLA genotyping was added so that TCR occurrence patterns could be studied. A later genetic analysis used genome-wide SNP genotypes for about 65% of the 666 donors, treating that subset as a discovery cohort. In an earlier analysis of roughly 540 of the donors, high-throughput TCR beta sequencing was used to judge whether each TCR beta V gene segment behaved as functional or pseudogenic. Every discovery cohort repertoire had been produced on one sequencing platform. Of the roughly 400 genotyped donors, about 80% fell in the genetic ancestry cluster associated with self-reported Caucasian donors. HLA typing included class I and class II loci at four-digit resolution. The number of donors typed differed by locus, with about 629-630 for A, B, C, DRB1 and DQB1, approximately 500 for DQA1, nearly 610 for DPA1, and some 450 for DPB1. To predict cytomegalovirus infection status, the study brought together high-throughput TCR immunosequencing, statistical association of individual TCRs with disease status, and machine learning. Donor age, sex, ethnicity and CMV serostatus were collected together with the repertoire data. Approximately 330 gigabases of sequencing data and approximately 91 million unique TCR sequences made up an early release that covered around 640 HLA-typed donors. The later analysis used no new phenotypic data to find candidate immune exposures, relying instead on TCR beta sequences and their occurrence across donors. The study used immunosequencing to profile the T cell repertoires of 666 subjects and linked those repertoires to cytomegalovirus serostatus. Along with the approximately 650-subject first cohort, a separate validation cohort of over a hundred different subjects was used. Points the paper makes about the study in general: In a later analysis, TCR association rates were found to vary across HLA loci, with the most associated TCRs seen for DRB1 alleles and the fewest for HLA-C alleles. In an earlier analysis of approximately 590 of the donors, most TCR beta V segments appeared in productive rearrangements about 87% or about 30% of the time, broadly matching IMGT annotations. Because counts were too low, seventeen rarely observed V segments, including chromosome 9 orphons, were excluded from the earlier analysis of 500 to 700 of the donors. Linkage disequilibrium might explain the correlated functional status among segregating V segments, but an unknown experimental factor could not be ruled out. Cytomegalovirus status was reported to be diagnosed by the classifier with high specificity and sensitivity in both the original and validation cohorts. The authors suggested that the approach could potentially be extended to other disease states and immunological phenotypes. A cluster of highly shared sequence variants was judged likely to be a technical artifact of the sequencing pipeline. A later analysis found that HLA-associated TCR beta chains were more clonally expanded and had lower generation probabilities than equally common non-associated chains. This cohort had only TCR beta chains sequenced, and the lack of alpha or paired-chain data limited which features could be detected. Because HLA typing was missing for some donors at each locus, association tests included only the typed subset. At a false discovery rate of 0.05, a later analysis linked approximately 18,000 TCR beta sequences to specific HLA alleles. In vitro tests confirmed that a few of the cytomegalovirus-associated TCR beta chains recognize cytomegalovirus antigens. In a later analysis, several top co-occurrence clusters were reported to appear linked to parvovirus B19, influenza, CMV and Epstein-Barr virus. Presence/absence analyses assumed roughly uniform sequencing depth across donors, an assumption that may not hold. A further reported finding was that TCR beta sequences accurately predicted the HLA-A and HLA-B alleles for most subjects in the first cohort. Most CMV-associated TCR beta chains appeared to be HLA-restricted in a later analysis, and the HLA associations seemed to be driven largely by CMV exposure. Because the 87-base-pair reads could not distinguish some IMGT-functional V segments, including TRBV6-2 and TRBV6-3, those segments were excluded. According to a later genetic analysis, donors in an Asian-associated ancestry cluster had fewer N-insertions in productive TCRs than the roughly 700-donor mean. In the study, 150 to 200 TCR beta chains were listed as associated with cytomegalovirus. The only immune exposure information available for the cohort was CMV serostatus. Most TCR sequences were observed very rarely across donors, whereas some public TCRs were present in many individuals. When HLA alleles, especially DR and DQ, strongly co-occurred, TCR associations were difficult to assign to individual alleles. In a later genetic analysis, a missense DCLRE1C variant was associated with V-gene and J-gene trimming of TCR beta chains, and the association was replicated in an independent cohort.

The CDR3 runs 15 residues from the cysteine to the phenylalanine. The CDR3 DNA has 45 bases and is translated from base 1. From V the trimming removes 6 bases and from J it removes 7 bases, while the gene matches leave 7 bases of the junction unaccounted for. Looking up the germline V gene yields CDR1 KGHSH and CDR2 LQKENI. Remarks on this clone: It has no known antigen specificity. No clone much larger than this one lies a single base away; base qualities are absent.

Library preparation employed the immunoSEQ multiplex PCR assay. A mixture of 60 forward primers for TCR Vbeta segments and 13 reverse primers for TCR Jbeta segments was used in the multiplex PCR. A multiplex PCR assay on genomic DNA amplified the CDR3 region of rearranged TCR beta genes. The Illumina HiSeq System was used to sequence the amplified TCR beta libraries as 87-base-pair reads. As for how the authors treated the data: A later analysis counted tens of millions of unique TCR beta chains across the 690 or so repertoires, and 9.5 million to 11 million of these chains were shared by at least two donors. A nearest-neighbor algorithm error-corrected the raw reads and collapsed the reads into unique sequences, merging closely related sequences to remove PCR and sequencing errors. V, D and J gene segments were assigned by aligning CDR3 sequences to IMGT reference sequences. For a sequence to be retained, a match of at least six nucleotides to both a V gene segment and a J gene segment was required. Rearrangements were called productive when the CDR3 lacked stop codons and stayed in frame with V and J; all others were non-productive. Following IMGT convention, CDR3 was defined as the stretch from the second conserved V-encoded cysteine to the conserved J-encoded phenylalanine. The earlier analysis of about 590 of the donors excluded sequences that lacked an unambiguous match to a single V gene segment. In an earlier analysis of almost 600 of the donors, a V segment was called functional when productive rearrangements were above 56.7%, and segregating when the standard deviation between donors exceeded 5%. A statistical classification framework was developed to diagnose cytomegalovirus status using the catalog of TCR beta chain sequences. A later analysis assigned V and J genes by comparing TCR nucleotide sequences with IMGT/GENE-DB human TR gene sequences. A later analysis assigned CDR3 sequences and most-parsimonious VDJ recombination scenarios with the TCRdist pipeline. In a later analysis, each TCR beta chain was defined by its CDR3 amino acid sequence together with its V-gene family, and reads lacking a unique V-gene family were excluded. As a way to deal with suspected cross-contamination and a sequencing artifact, a later analysis dropped hundreds of nucleotide sequences that were highly shared and had low generation probability. For each public chain, a later analysis derived a clonal expansion index from normalized ranks of inferred template counts within each repertoire. Generation probabilities in a later analysis came from a VDJ recombination model fitted to out-of-frame rearrangements, and those results were checked against IGoR. Hypergeometric tests were used in a later analysis to score TCR-TCR, TCR-HLA and TCR-CMV co-occurrence, with a repertoire-size bias correction applied to the TCR pairs. To estimate false discovery rates, a later analysis permuted the HLA or CMV assignments 20 times. In a later analysis, co-occurring TCRs were grouped with DBSCAN, and TCRdist sequence similarity was added when clustering was performed within HLA-allele-positive subsets. Repertoires with fewer than 30,000 or more than 120,000 public chains, plus five repertoires with anomalous nucleotide sharing, were excluded from co-occurrence clustering. TCRdb took this table from immuneACCESS and kept in-frame rearrangements with V and J called. Such tables lack part of the clones; where checked against another copy, unresolved V genes explain under half of the gap, and the rest is unexplained. That table supplies the V and J calls and clone size; D and trimming were determined from the DNA. This sample gives around 130,000 clones in total; 70% to 80% of them show up just once. The ten largest clones add up to 0.75% to 0.95% of the sample.

In total, 666 healthy bone marrow donors made up the cohort. At the time of sampling, every cohort member was nominally healthy, though immune exposures that went unrecorded were likely present. The donor was CMV seronegative and was included in the group of under 450 seronegative cohort members. Every donor gave a peripheral blood sample, and the peripheral blood mononuclear cells from that sample were used for TCR beta sequencing. Genomic DNA was extracted from the blood cell samples with the Qiagen DNeasy Blood Extraction Kit. Sequences were obtained from PBMCs. The V and J segments used are TRBV18 and TRBJ2-1, with 12 junctional bases fitting TRBD2. This clonotype was obtained from an older woman in good health and CMV-seronegative. The CDR3 region: CASSSTSGGLNEQFF. The DNA is TGTGCCAGCTCCTCGACTAGCGGGGGATTGAATGAGCAGTTCTTC.